One sample yielded the 15 T cell receptor beta chains listed below, sequenced in a study of T cell repertoires in cytomegalovirus infection. TCRdb analysed the reads with MiXCR anew, one entry per CDR3 protein. The sample has roughly 760,000 distinct CDR3 sequences, about a third seen once. Sequenced sample: PBMCs. The receptors were gathered from a human donor in good health (CMV status not recorded). Some clones in this sample may be carry-over from other donors' samples.

The chain carries TRBV5-1 and TRBJ2-1; D is ambiguous. This CDR3 has 13 amino acids. The V end lost 0 bases, the J end lost 9 bases, and 10 bases lay between the germline ends. CDR1 is SGHRS, CDR2 YFSETQ, per germline. The CDR3 spells CASSLEGNGEQFF. As DNA, the CDR3 is TGCGCCAGCAGCTTGGAAGGGAATGGTGAGCAGTTCTTC.

This clonotype was seen a handful of times. V usage is TRBV28 and J usage is TRBJ1-5; unclear D gene. The CDR3 is 13 residues long. CDR1 is MDHEN, CDR2 SYDVKM, per germline. V was pared by 7 bases and J by 5 bases, with 12 bases between. The CDR3 DNA reads TGTGCCAGCATCCCTGGACGGGATCAGCCCCAGCATTTT. Residues: CASIPGRDQPQHF.

This clonotype was counted only a few times. The rearrangement links TRBV11-3 to TRBJ2-3; 12 positions agree with TRBD2. CDR3 length: 18 amino acids. CDR1 and CDR2 (germline): SGHNT, YENEEA. Germline trimming cut 3 bases from V and 0 bases from J; bases unmatched to any gene: 7. The CDR3, as DNA: TGTGCCAGCAGCTTTTCTAGCGGGGGGGATAGAAGCACAGATACGCAGTATTTT. This encodes CASSFSSGGDRSTDTQYF.

V usage is TRBV28 and J usage is TRBJ1-6; TRBD1 matches 11 bases. Germline V lookup: CDR1 MDHEN, CDR2 SYDVKM. Losses at the gene ends were 4 bases for V and 8 bases for J; bases not matched to a gene: 16. CDR3 length equals 19 residues. CDR3 residues: CASSWGQGVFSFGDSPLHF. CDR3 in DNA: TGTGCCAGCAGTTGGGGACAGGGGGTTTTTTCTTTCGGGGATTCACCCCTCCACTTT. The whole variable domain, remainder taken from reference TRBV28 and TRBJ1-6, is DVKVTQSSRYLVKRTGEKVFLECVQDMDHENMFWYRQDPGLGLRLIYFSYDVKMKEKGDIPEGYSVSREKKERFSLILESASTNQTSMYLCASSWGQGVFSFGDSPLHFGNGTRLTVT.

This rearrangement joins TRBV24-1 to TRBJ2-3; 12 bases line up with TRBD2. Germline CDR1 and CDR2: KGHDR and SFDVKD. V trimming: 9 bases; J trimming: 2 bases; junction bases outside the gene matches: 5. This CDR3 comprises 15 residues. For the CDR3, the DNA is TGTGCCACCGGTGGACTAGCGGGATTCACAGATACGCAGTATTTT. This translates into CATGGLAGFTDTQYF.

This clonotype was picked up a small number of times. The genes are TRBV28 and TRBJ1-1; 7 bases align to TRBD1. The CDR3 is 13 residues long. V trimming: 6 bases; J trimming: 4 bases; junction bases outside the gene matches: 5. Germline-derived CDR1 and CDR2 are MDHEN and SYDVKM. The CDR3 nucleotides are TGTGCCAGCAGCAGGGGGTTCGGCACTGAAGCTTTCTTT. Protein: CASSRGFGTEAFF.

As to this clonotype: Since the CDR3 does not end with the conserved phenylalanine or tryptophan, this likely comes from a read error. V and J are TRBV11-3 and TRBJ2-2, with D perhaps matching TRBD1 (6 bases). Germline V lookup: CDR1 SGHNT, CDR2 YENEEA. The CDR3 contains 14 residues. DNA for the CDR3: TGTGCCATCAGCTTACGACAGGCCCCCGGGGAGCTGTTTTTG. This sequence encodes CAISLRQAPGELFL.

The chain couples TRBV7-8 to TRBJ1-5; D call uncertain. Germline values: CDR1 SGHVS, CDR2 FQNEAQ. V lost 2 bases, J lost 8 bases, and 19 bases lay in between. The length of the CDR3 is 16 residues. The CDR3 nucleotides are TGTGCCAGCAGCTTACGGGCACCGTCGCTAAAGAAGCCCCAGCATTTT. Amino acid sequence: CASSLRAPSLKKPQHF.

The sample holds many counts of this clonotype. The chain joins TRBV12-3 or TRBV12-4 to TRBJ2-2; a possible D gene is TRBD1 (6 bases). V gave up 7 bases and J gave up 2 bases, with 11 bases separating them. This CDR3 spans 14 amino acids. The CDR3 sequence is CASTWTDNTGELFF. The CDR3 bases are TGTGCCAGCACCTGGACAGATAACACCGGGGAGCTGTTTTTT.

J is TRBJ2-1 and V is TRBV19; a weak D match, TRBD1 (7 bases). V was pared by 5 bases and J by 0 bases, with 17 bases between. Per the germline V gene, CDR1 is LNHDA and CDR2 is SQIVND (reference sequence). This CDR3 comprises 17 residues. The CDR3 region has the DNA TGTGCCAGTAGTTGGATGCGGGACAGTAGCTCCTACAATGAGCAGTTCTTC. As protein: CASSWMRDSSSYNEQFF.

This clonotype occurred once. CDR3 bases: TGTGCCAGTAGGCCGGGACACACACAAGAGACCCAGTACTTC. This gives the protein CASRPGHTQETQYF. This sequence joins TRBV19 and TRBJ2-5, with D tentatively TRBD1 (6 bases). Trimming stripped 6 bases from V and 2 bases from J, with 13 bases between. This CDR3 has 14 residues. Germline V gene sequence: CDR1 LNHDA, CDR2 SQIVND (reference sequence). Using reference TRBV19 and TRBJ2-5 for the parts outside the CDR3, the full variable domain is DGGITQSPKYLFRKEGQNVTLSCEQNLNHDAMYWYRQDPGQGLRLIYYSQIVNDFQKGDIAEGYSVSREKKESFPLTVTSAQKNPTAFYLCASRPGHTQETQYFGPGTRLLVL.

The chain uses TRBV12-3 or TRBV12-4 and TRBJ2-3; 12 nucleotides line up with TRBD2. The CDR3 loop spans 13 amino acids. Germline trimming cut 8 bases from V and 6 bases from J; bases unmatched to any gene: 3. CDR3 residues: CASLLAGGDTQYF. CDR3 DNA: TGTGCCAGCCTTCTAGCGGGGGGGGATACGCAGTATTTT.

With respect to this clonotype: The junction shows a germline mismatch at one end, possibly a read error. The chain employs TRBV15 and TRBJ1-1; D not resolved. Germline lookup yields CDR1 LNHNV and CDR2 YYDKDF (reference sequence). This CDR3 region has 15 residues. The CDR3, as DNA: TGTGCCACCAGCAAAGGACTCGAATCGAACACTGAATCTTTCTTT. Its translation: CATSKGLESNTESFF.

J is TRBJ1-5 and V is TRBV7-9; D is unresolved. Trimming shortened V by 8 bases and J by 9 bases, and 14 bases separated the two germline ends. CDR1 and CDR2 from the germline V gene are SEHNR and FQNEAQ (reference sequence). The CDR3 contains 12 residues. The CDR3 DNA sequence: TGTGCCAGCGCCGGAGGTAAAGGGCCCCAGCATTTT. Translating it yields CASAGGKGPQHF. Full variable domain (remainder filled in from reference TRBV7-9 and TRBJ1-5): DTGVSQNPRHKITKRGQNVTFRCDPISEHNRLYWYRQTLGQGPEFLTYFQNEAQLEKSRLLSDRFSAERPKGSFSTLEIQRTEQGDSAMYLCASAGGKGPQHFGDGTRLSIL.

This chain's CDR3 is CASGLGRGTDTQYF. CDR3 bases: TGTGCTAGTGGTTTAGGGCGGGGAACAGATACGCAGTATTTT. V gene TRBV12-5 combines with J gene TRBJ2-3; maybe TRBD2 (6 bases). In germline, CDR1 is LGHNT, CDR2 FRNRAP. The length of the CDR3 is 14 residues. The germline V and J ends were trimmed by 3 bases and 3 bases, with 10 bases remaining between them. The full variable domain, with the rest looked up from reference TRBV12-5 and TRBJ2-3, is DARVTQTPRHKVTEMGQEVTMRCQPILGHNTVFWYRQTMMQGLELLAYFRNRAPLDDSGMPKDRFSAEMPDATLATLKIQPSEPRDSAVYFCASGLGRGTDTQYFGPGTRLTVL.